The 25 T cell receptor beta chains listed next were all sequenced from one sample in a study of PD-1 blockade in mismatch repair-deficient tumors. Using immunoSEQ multiplex PCR, the repertoire was profiled, and TCRdb retains in-frame clones only, with some absent. This table holds some 110,000 clones, 60% to 85% found once. The sample here was peripheral blood, taken around 60 weeks after starting pembrolizumab. All receptors come from an adult with mismatch repair-deficient cancer.

V and J are TRBV5-1 and TRBJ2-1; either TRBD1 or TRBD2 may supply D (5 bases each). Trimming left V 0 bases short and J 4 bases short, with 8 bases between. The CDR3 spans 14 residues. The germline V gene encodes CDR1 SGHRS and CDR2 YFSETQ. This CDR3 is CASSLGGEYNEQFF. As DNA, the CDR3 is TGCGCCAGCAGCTTGGGAGGGGAATACAATGAGCAGTTCTTC.

This CDR3 is CASSQDLGSGSRTGELFF. The CDR3 nucleotides are TGCGCCAGCAGCCAAGATTTGGGTAGCGGGAGCCGAACCGGGGAGCTGTTTTTT. J is TRBJ2-2 and V is TRBV4-3, with 9 bases matching TRBD2. Germline V lookup: CDR1 LGHNA, CDR2 YSLEER. With 0 bases clipped from V and 5 bases from J, the junction kept 10 bases outside the gene matches. The CDR3 totals 18 residues.

V is TRBV5-6 and J is TRBJ2-7, with 10 bases identical to TRBD1. This CDR3 has 16 amino acids. Germline V lookup: CDR1 SGHDT, CDR2 YYEEEE. After removal of 3 bases from V and 0 bases from J, the junction contained 6 bases not matched to a gene. The CDR3 sequence is CASSSGTGESSYEQYF. The CDR3 DNA reads as TGTGCCAGCAGCTCAGGGACAGGGGAGAGCTCCTACGAGCAGTACTTC.

V gene TRBV4-2 combines with J gene TRBJ1-4; D not certain. Germline CDR1 reads LGHNA; CDR2 reads YNFKEQ. The CDR3 covers 14 residues. Trimming removed 3 bases from V and 14 bases from J, with 19 bases in between. CDR3 protein: CASSHGEGGMRLFF. The DNA for the CDR3 is TGTGCCAGCAGCCACGGAGAGGGAGGAATGCGTCTGTTTTTT.

V and J are TRBV27 and TRBJ2-7, with D possibly being TRBD1 (6 bases). This CDR3 has 14 amino acids. Germline assignment: CDR1 MNHEY and CDR2 SMNVEV (reference sequence). V lost 7 bases, J lost 1 base, and 14 bases lay in between. As DNA, the CDR3 is TGTGCCAGCAAAACGCCTCAGGGGTCCTACGAGCAGTACTTC. Amino acids: CASKTPQGSYEQYF.

The J gene is TRBJ2-7, the V gene TRBV7-6; TRBD2 matches at 8 bases. The CDR3 runs 14 residues. The germline CDR1 and CDR2 sequences are SGHVS and FNYEAQ. Trimming removed 1 base from V and 3 bases from J; junction bases left unmatched: 2. CDR3 loop: CASSLEAGDYEQYF. The DNA for the CDR3 is TGTGCCAGCAGCTTAGAAGCGGGAGACTACGAGCAGTACTTC. The full variable domain, rest sourced from reference TRBV7-6 and TRBJ2-7, is GAGVSQSPRYKVTKRGQDVALRCDPISGHVSLYWYRQALGQGPEFLTYFNYEAQQDKSGLPNDRFSAERPEGSISTLTIQRTEQRDSAMYRCASSLEAGDYEQYFGPGTRLTVT.

The genes are TRBV29-1 and TRBJ2-7, with 7 bases that match TRBD2. The CDR3 has 12 amino acids. The germline gives CDR1 SQVTM, CDR2 ANQGSEA. Germline trimming cut 7 bases from V and 0 bases from J; bases unmatched to any gene: 3. For the CDR3, the DNA is TGCAGCGGGGGGGGTTCCTCCTACGAGCAGTACTTC. Protein product: CSGGGSSYEQYF.

This clone is a singleton in its sample. Here the CDR3 reads CASSFSDPPRDEQFF. Here the CDR3 DNA reads TGCGCCAGCAGCTTCTCAGATCCACCCCGCGATGAGCAGTTCTTC. The chain is built from TRBV5-1 and TRBJ2-1; unclear D gene. V gave up 2 bases and J gave up 8 bases, with 17 bases separating them. Germline loops: CDR1 SGHRS, CDR2 YFSETQ. The CDR3 length is 15 residues.

The V gene is TRBV19, the J gene TRBJ2-1, with TRBD2 matching over 10 bases. Unmatched junction bases numbered 11, after V lost 4 bases and J lost 8 bases. CDR3 length equals 16 residues. The germline CDR1 and CDR2 sequences are LNHDA and SQIVND (reference sequence). CDR3 sequence (DNA): TGTGCCAGTAGTAGGGTAGCGGGAGGCCCGAAGTATGAGCAGTTCTTC. It is translated as CASSRVAGGPKYEQFF.

In this sample, this clone turned up many times. This rearrangement joins TRBV5-4 to TRBJ1-3; unclear D gene. The CDR3 runs to 14 residues. Trimming pared 4 bases from V and 0 bases from J, leaving 8 bases between. CDR1 is SGHNT, CDR2 YYREEE, per germline (reference sequence). This chain's CDR3 is CASSERASGNTIYF. Here the CDR3 DNA reads TGTGCCAGCAGCGAACGGGCCTCTGGAAACACCATATATTTT.

The J gene is TRBJ1-2, the V gene TRBV28; the D is unclear. Per germline, CDR1 MDHEN and CDR2 SYDVKM. V dropped 3 bases and J dropped 2 bases, with 7 bases sitting between them. CDR3 size: 13 residues. CDR3 coding DNA: TGTGCCAGCAGTTTTTTAAGCAACTATGGCTACACCTTC. Protein product: CASSFLSNYGYTF.

The rearrangement links TRBV27 to TRBJ2-7, with D perhaps TRBD1 (5 bases). V was trimmed by 5 bases and J by 0 bases, leaving 14 bases between them. This CDR3 spans 15 amino acids. Germline CDR1 reads MNHEY; CDR2 reads SMNVEV (reference sequence). The CDR3: CASSVRGTASYEQYF. The CDR3 nucleotides are TGTGCCAGCAGTGTAAGGGGCACCGCCTCCTACGAGCAGTACTTC.

The V gene is TRBV13, the J gene TRBJ1-2; D remains unclear. Germline CDR1 PRHDT, CDR2 FYEKMQ (reference sequence). The ends were cut back, 3 bases at V and 8 bases at J, with 4 bases in the middle. This CDR3 has 10 residues. The CDR3 DNA is TGTGCCAGCAGCTTTCCCGGCTACACCTTC. Translated, it gives CASSFPGYTF.

This chain links TRBV4-2 with TRBJ2-7, with TRBD2 matching 16 bases. CDR1 is LGHNA, CDR2 YNFKEQ, per germline. The V segment lost 5 bases and the J segment 2 bases; nucleotides outside the gene matches: 3. This CDR3 is built from 16 residues. Here the CDR3 reads CASSSGLAGGAYEQYF. The CDR3 nucleotides are TGTGCCAGCAGCTCGGGACTAGCGGGAGGGGCCTACGAGCAGTACTTC.

The chain has TRBV19 and TRBJ2-5; 14 bases align to TRBD2. Germline V CDR1 and CDR2: LNHDA, SQIVND (reference sequence). This CDR3 has 18 residues. J was trimmed by 2 bases and V by 1 base; bases with no gene match: 6. CDR3 nucleotide sequence: TGTGCCAGTAGTATAGGGACTAGCGGGAGGCCGATTCAAGAGACCCAGTACTTC. Its translation: CASSIGTSGRPIQETQYF. The complete variable domain, with remaining parts taken from reference TRBV19 and TRBJ2-5, reads DGGITQSPKYLFRKEGQNVTLSCEQNLNHDAMYWYRQDPGQGLRLIYYSQIVNDFQKGDIAEGYSVSREKKESFPLTVTSAQKNPTAFYLCASSIGTSGRPIQETQYFGPGTRLLVL.

Here the CDR3 reads CASSSGSNQPQHF. As DNA, the CDR3 is TGTGCCAGCTCGTCAGGGAGCAATCAGCCCCAGCATTTT. The chain combines TRBV18 with TRBJ1-5, with D possibly TRBD1 on 5 matching bases. CDR3 length equals 13 residues. Trimming removed 6 bases at V and 1 base at J, with 7 bases between. Germline lookup yields CDR1 KGHSH and CDR2 LQKENI.

This clone was observed once. The chain combines TRBV29-1 with TRBJ2-7, with D unresolved. Trimming pared 7 bases from V and 2 bases from J, leaving 15 bases between. The length of the CDR3 is 13 residues. Germline-derived CDR1 and CDR2 are SQVTM and ANQGSEA. CDR3 coding DNA: TGCAGCGCCTCGGGTTTCCAGGCCTACGAGCAGTACTTC. Translating it yields CSASGFQAYEQYF.

This clone was counted only a few times. CDR3 sequence: CASRLYQGYNEKLFF. The CDR3, as DNA: TGTGCCAGCAGATTGTACCAGGGTTATAATGAAAAACTGTTTTTT. V is TRBV27 and J is TRBJ1-4; a possible D gene is TRBD1 (5 bases). Germline CDR1 MNHEY, CDR2 SMNVEV (reference sequence). Trimming removed 6 bases from V and 4 bases from J, with 15 bases in between. This CDR3 region has 15 residues.

The chain combines TRBV6-5 with TRBJ1-1; no clear D. V lost 0 bases and J lost 3, with 11 bases in between. CDR3 length: 15 amino acids. Germline assignment: CDR1 MNHEY and CDR2 SVGAGI. The CDR3: CASSYSEEEDTEAFF. The CDR3 DNA is TGTGCCAGCAGTTACTCGGAGGAGGAGGACACTGAAGCTTTCTTT.

This clone has more than one count but fewer than ten. The rearrangement joins TRBV27 to TRBJ2-2; D assignment may be TRBD1 or TRBD2 (5 bases each). The CDR3 spans 15 residues. Trimming took off 2 bases at V and 7 bases at J, with 14 bases between the two ends. CDR1 and CDR2 (germline): MNHEY, SMNVEV (reference sequence). The CDR3 nucleotides are TGTGCCAGCAGTTTAAGGACCCTGGGGGACGGGGAGCTGTTTTTT. Its protein product is CASSLRTLGDGELFF.

This chain connects TRBV6-5 to TRBJ1-5; possible D gene TRBD1, 6 bases. The V gene lost 7 bases and the J gene lost 6 bases, with 16 bases spanning the gap. Germline V gene data show CDR1 as MNHEY and CDR2 as SVGAGI. The CDR3 has 14 residues. The CDR3 loop is CASKKGGSGQPQHF. CDR3 DNA: TGTGCCAGCAAAAAGGGGGGATCGGGTCAGCCCCAGCATTTT.

This chain joins TRBV14 and TRBJ2-7; 12 nucleotides agree with TRBD2. Trimming at V came to 7 bases and at J to 7 bases, leaving 5 bases not matched to a gene. The CDR3 length is 13 residues. Germline CDR1 is SGHDN and CDR2 is FVKESK. The chain's CDR3 is CASTSGRAREQYF. The CDR3 coding sequence is TGTGCCAGCACTAGCGGGAGGGCCAGAGAGCAGTACTTC.

V gene TRBV5-1 combines with J gene TRBJ1-3, with D unresolved. Per germline, CDR1 SGHRS and CDR2 YFSETQ. The CDR3 consists of 14 residues. Trimming cost V 2 bases and J 0 bases, with 6 bases left between them. CDR3 loop: CASSLGTSGNTIYF. The CDR3 bases are TGCGCCAGCAGCTTAGGTACCTCTGGAAACACCATATATTTT.

This clone was found a few times. The chain uses TRBV9 and TRBJ2-3; D ambiguous. CDR1 and CDR2 (germline): SGDLS, YYNGEE. The CDR3 consists of 12 residues. Trimming took 0 bases from V and 5 from J, leaving 4 bases between them. Here the CDR3 reads CASSVVQDTQYF. CDR3 DNA sequence: TGTGCCAGCAGCGTAGTACAAGATACGCAGTATTTT.

The V call is TRBV5-5, the J call TRBJ2-3; 9 bases are shared with TRBD2. Germline CDR1 and CDR2: SGHKS and YYEKEE (reference sequence). V shed 4 bases and J 0 bases; nucleotides not matched to a gene: 12. CDR3 length: 18 residues. CDR3 loop: CASSPLAGGTSSTDTQYF. The CDR3, as DNA: TGTGCCAGCAGCCCCCTCGCGGGAGGGACTTCTAGCACAGATACGCAGTATTTT.